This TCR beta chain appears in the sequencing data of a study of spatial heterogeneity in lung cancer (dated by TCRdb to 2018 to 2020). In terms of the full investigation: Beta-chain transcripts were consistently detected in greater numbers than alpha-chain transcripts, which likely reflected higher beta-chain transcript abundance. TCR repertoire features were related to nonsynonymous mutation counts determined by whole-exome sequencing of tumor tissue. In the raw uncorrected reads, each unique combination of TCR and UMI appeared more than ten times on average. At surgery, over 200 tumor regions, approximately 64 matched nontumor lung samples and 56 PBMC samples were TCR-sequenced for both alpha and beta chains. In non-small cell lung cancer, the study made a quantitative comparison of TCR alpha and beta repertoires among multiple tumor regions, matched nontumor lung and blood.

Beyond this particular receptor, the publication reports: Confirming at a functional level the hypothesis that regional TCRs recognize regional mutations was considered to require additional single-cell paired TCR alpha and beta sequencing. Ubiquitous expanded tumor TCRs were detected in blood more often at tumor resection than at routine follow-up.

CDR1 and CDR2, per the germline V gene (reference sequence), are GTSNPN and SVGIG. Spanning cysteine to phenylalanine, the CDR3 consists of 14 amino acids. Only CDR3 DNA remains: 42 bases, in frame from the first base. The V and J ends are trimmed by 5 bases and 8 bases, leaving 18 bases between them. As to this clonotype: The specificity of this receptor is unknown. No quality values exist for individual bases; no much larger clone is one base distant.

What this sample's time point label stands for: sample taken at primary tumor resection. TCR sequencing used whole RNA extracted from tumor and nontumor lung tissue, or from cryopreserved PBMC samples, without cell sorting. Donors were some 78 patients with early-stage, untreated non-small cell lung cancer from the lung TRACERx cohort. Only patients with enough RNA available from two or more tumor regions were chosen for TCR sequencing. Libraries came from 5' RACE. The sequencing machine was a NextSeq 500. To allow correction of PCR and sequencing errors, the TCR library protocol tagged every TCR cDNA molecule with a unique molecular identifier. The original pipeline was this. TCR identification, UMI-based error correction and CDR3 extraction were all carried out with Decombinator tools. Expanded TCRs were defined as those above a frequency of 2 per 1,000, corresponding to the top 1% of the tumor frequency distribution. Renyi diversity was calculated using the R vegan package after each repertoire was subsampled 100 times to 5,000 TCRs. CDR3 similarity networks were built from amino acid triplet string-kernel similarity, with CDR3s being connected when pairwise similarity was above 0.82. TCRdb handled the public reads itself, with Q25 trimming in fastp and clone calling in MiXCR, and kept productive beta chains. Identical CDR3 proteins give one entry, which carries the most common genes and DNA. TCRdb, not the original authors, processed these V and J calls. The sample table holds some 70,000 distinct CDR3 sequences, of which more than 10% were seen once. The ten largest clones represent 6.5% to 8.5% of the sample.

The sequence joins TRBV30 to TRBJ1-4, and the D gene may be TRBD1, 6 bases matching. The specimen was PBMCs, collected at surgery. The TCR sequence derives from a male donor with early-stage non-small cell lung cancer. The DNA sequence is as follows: TGTGCCTGGTATCCGAGCAGGGGTGAGGAAAAACTGTTTTTT. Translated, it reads CAWYPSRGEEKLFF.